These 27 T cell receptor beta chains share one sample of origin, sequenced in a study of Graves' ophthalmopathy and Graves' hyperthyroidism. Using RNA transcripts, the TCR beta CDR3 regions were amplified. The first-round RT-PCR employed HTBI primers together with the Qiagen OneStep RT-PCR kit. A multiplex PCR was then performed as the second round. Each CDR3 protein is one row after TCRdb ran MiXCR on the multiplex PCR reads. The data contain 450,000 to 600,000 distinct CDR3 sequences, less than 40% of them singletons. Source material: peripheral blood or thyroid tissue (not recorded which). The source is an adult man with Graves' hyperthyroidism.

This clonotype was counted many times. The V call is TRBV9, the J call TRBJ1-4; unclear D gene. This CDR3 is 15 amino acids long. The germline CDR1 and CDR2 sequences are SGDLS and YYNGEE. Trimming stripped 0 bases from V and 8 bases from J, with 14 bases between. The CDR3: CASSVATVRAEKLFF. The DNA for the CDR3 is TGTGCCAGCAGCGTAGCTACAGTGAGGGCGGAAAAACTGTTTTTT.

This clonotype was seen repeatedly, ten times or more. The rearrangement joins TRBV27 to TRBJ1-6; 8 bases match TRBD1. In germline, CDR1 is MNHEY, CDR2 SMNVEV (reference sequence). The CDR3 is 13 residues long. V was clipped by 10 bases and J by 6 bases; unmatched bases: 5. CDR3 region: CATNQGANSPLHF. CDR3 nucleotide sequence: TGTGCCACCAATCAGGGGGCTAATTCACCCCTCCACTTT.

The rearrangement joins TRBV12-3 or TRBV12-4 to TRBJ1-6; 8 nucleotides agree with TRBD1. With 3 bases clipped from V and 5 bases from J, the junction kept 6 bases outside the gene matches. There are 16 residues in the CDR3. In nucleotides, the CDR3 is TGTGCCAGCAGTTTGAGGACAGGGTTCAATAATTCACCCCTCCACTTT. Protein product: CASSLRTGFNNSPLHF.

The rearrangement links TRBV2 to TRBJ2-7, with a weak D call TRBD1 (6 bases). Per germline, CDR1 SNHLY and CDR2 FYNNEI. This CDR3 spans 11 amino acids. Trimming shortened V by 10 bases and J by 4 bases, and 11 bases separated the two germline ends. The CDR3 coding sequence is TGTGCCAAATCAGGGACATACGAGCAGTACTTC. Its protein is CAKSGTYEQYF.

This clonotype was picked up many times. The V call is TRBV11-2, the J call TRBJ2-7, with TRBD2 matching over 13 bases. The ends lost 5 bases at V and 2 bases at J; junction bases unmatched: 3. CDR1 and CDR2 from the germline V gene are SGHAT and FQNNGV. The CDR3 runs 15 residues. The CDR3 DNA sequence: TGTGCCAGCAGCCCGGGACTAGCGGGAACCTACGAGCAGTACTTC. This gives the protein CASSPGLAGTYEQYF.

The table lists this clonotype with a few counts. The chain links TRBV20-1 to TRBJ2-3, with 10 bases identical to TRBD2. Trimming at V came to 5 bases and at J to 1 base, leaving 3 bases not matched to a gene. Per germline, CDR1 DFQATT and CDR2 SNEGSKA (reference sequence). This CDR3 region has 14 residues. The CDR3 sequence is CSAPSGRRTDTQYF. In DNA, the CDR3 is TGCAGTGCTCCTAGCGGGAGACGCACAGATACGCAGTATTTT.

The chain has TRBV5-8 and TRBJ1-1; D may be TRBD1 (5 bases). CDR1 is SGHTS, CDR2 YDEGEE, per germline. The CDR3 is 15 amino acids. Trimming took 1 base from V and 1 from J, leaving 11 bases between them. CDR3 in amino acids: CASSLPGAANTEAFF. As DNA, the CDR3 is TGTGCCAGCAGCTTGCCCGGGGCCGCGAACACTGAAGCTTTCTTT. Complete variable domain (other parts from reference TRBV5-8 and TRBJ1-1): EAGVTQSPTHLIKTRGQQATLRCSPISGHTSVYWYQQALGLGLQFLLWYDEGEERNRGNFPPRFSGRQFPNYSSELNVNALELEDSALYLCASSLPGAANTEAFFGQGTRLTVV.

The V and J genes are TRBV7-8 and TRBJ1-5; a weak D match, TRBD1 (6 bases). Germline CDR1 and CDR2: SGHVS and FQNEAQ. This CDR3 contains 16 residues. V lost 2 bases to trimming and J lost 10 bases, with 21 bases between them. The CDR3, as DNA: TGTGCCAGCAGCTTAAATAGGGTAGGGGGGGGTAGACCCCAGCATTTT. Translated, it gives CASSLNRVGGGRPQHF.

This clonotype was detected ten times or more. The chain carries TRBV29-1 and TRBJ2-7, with D unresolved. V was pared by 2 bases and J by 0 bases, with 8 bases between. Germline CDR1 is SQVTM and CDR2 is ANQGSEA. The CDR3 sequence is 13 residues long. This chain's CDR3 is CSVETGNSYEQYF. The CDR3 DNA reads as TGCAGCGTTGAAACCGGTAACTCCTACGAGCAGTACTTC.

There are many counts of this clonotype. This chain links TRBV14 with TRBJ1-6; the match to TRBD1 covers 9 bases. J gave up 8 bases and V 5 bases, and 7 bases lay outside the gene matches. Looked up from germline, CDR1 is SGHDN and CDR2 is FVKESK. The CDR3 runs to 15 residues. CDR3 bases: TGTGCCAGCAGCGACCGGACAGGGGCCTATTCACCCCTCCACTTT. Translated: CASSDRTGAYSPLHF.

At least ten counts were recorded for this clonotype. V usage is TRBV10-3 and J usage is TRBJ2-7; D is ambiguous. The germline CDR1 and CDR2 sequences are ENHRY and SYGVKD. Trimming pared 4 bases from V and 5 bases from J, leaving 12 bases between. The CDR3 loop spans 13 amino acids. The DNA for the CDR3 is TGTGCCATCAGTGGTCGAACTACCCACGAGCAGTACTTC. Residues: CAISGRTTHEQYF.

Only a few counts were recorded for this clonotype. The J gene is TRBJ2-7, the V gene TRBV2; D might be TRBD2 (5 bases). The germline CDR1 and CDR2 sequences are SNHLY and FYNNEI. The CDR3 totals 14 residues. The V gene lost 7 bases and the J gene lost 0 bases, with 13 bases spanning the gap. The CDR3 loop reads CASIEGIISYEQYF. The CDR3 DNA reads TGTGCCAGCATCGAGGGCATAATCTCCTACGAGCAGTACTTC.

Many counts were recorded for this clonotype. CDR3 region: CASSLDPGASPAYF. CDR3 in DNA: TGTGCCAGCAGTTTAGATCCGGGAGCGAGTCCCGCCTACTTC. The chain employs TRBV12-3 or TRBV12-4 and TRBJ2-5; a weak D match, TRBD2 (6 bases). Trimming removed 1 base at V and 14 bases at J, with 20 bases between. The CDR3 totals 14 residues.

There are a few counts of this clonotype. The gene calls are TRBV9 and TRBJ2-3; D remains unclear. Trimming removed 0 bases from V and 3 bases from J, with 14 bases in between. This CDR3 has 16 amino acids. CDR1 is SGDLS and CDR2 is YYNGEE in the germline V gene. The CDR3 protein is CASSVGSSRHTDTQYF. The CDR3 DNA reads TGTGCCAGCAGCGTAGGTTCTTCCCGTCATACAGATACGCAGTATTTT.

The chain recombines TRBV7-2 with TRBJ2-5, with TRBD1 identical over 7 bases. Unmatched junction bases numbered 14, after V lost 5 bases and J lost 5 bases. The CDR3 runs to 16 residues. Germline V lookup: CDR1 SGHTA, CDR2 FQGNSA. The CDR3 DNA is TGTGCCAGCAGCCCTAGTAGGGCCAGGGGGATGGAGACCCAGTACTTC. As protein: CASSPSRARGMETQYF. Drawing the rest from reference TRBV7-2 and TRBJ2-5, the complete variable domain is GAGVSQSPSNKVTEKGKDVELRCDPISGHTALYWYRQSLGQGLEFLIYFQGNSAPDKSGLPSDRFSAERTGGSVSTLTIQRTQQEDSAVYLCASSPSRARGMETQYFGPGTRLLVL.

The chain recombines TRBV29-1 with TRBJ2-7; the D gene is possibly TRBD2 (6 bases). Germline V gene lookup returns CDR1 SQVTM and CDR2 ANQGSEA. Deletions cut 0 bases from V and 6 bases from J, with 15 bases between. This CDR3 has 14 amino acids. CDR3 coding DNA: TGCAGCGTTGAAGAGGACGGGAGAATCGGCGAGCAGTACTTC. This encodes CSVEEDGRIGEQYF.

The rearrangement links TRBV12-3 or TRBV12-4 to TRBJ2-4; 9 positions match TRBD2. The V segment lost 5 bases and the J segment 7 bases; nucleotides outside the gene matches: 6. CDR3 length: 14 amino acids. The CDR3 sequence: CASSQGTSRNIQYF. The CDR3 nucleotides are TGTGCCAGCAGTCAAGGGACTAGCAGGAACATTCAGTACTTC.

This clonotype was observed at least ten times. CDR3: CASSYLGSHEQYF. In nucleotides, the CDR3 is TGTGCCAGCAGCTACCTAGGGTCCCACGAGCAGTACTTC. The chain combines TRBV5-6 with TRBJ2-7, with D unclear. This CDR3 has 13 residues. Germline assignment: CDR1 SGHDT and CDR2 YYEEEE. The germline V and J ends were trimmed by 3 bases and 5 bases, with 12 bases remaining between them.

V and J are TRBV7-9 and TRBJ2-3; 11 nucleotides align to TRBD2. The CDR3 is 16 amino acids. Germline CDR1 and CDR2: SEHNR and FQNEAQ (reference sequence). V shed 5 bases, J shed 5 bases, and the junction held 9 bases outside the gene matches. The CDR3 here is CASSPQLAGGGDTQYF. In nucleotides, the CDR3 is TGTGCCAGCAGCCCACAGCTAGCGGGAGGTGGAGATACGCAGTATTTT.

The rearrangement joins TRBV4-2 to TRBJ1-2; perhaps TRBD1 as D (6 bases). Germline CDR1 and CDR2: LGHNA and YNFKEQ. This CDR3 is built from 15 residues. Trimming pared 5 bases from V and 2 bases from J, leaving 15 bases between. The CDR3 sequence: CASSKTGPGNYGYTF. DNA for the CDR3: TGTGCCAGCAGCAAAACAGGGCCGGGGAACTATGGCTACACCTTC.

As regards this clonotype: One junction end does not reproduce the germline sequence, and a read error may be involved. The chain recombines TRBV10-3 with TRBJ2-7, with 7 bases aligning to TRBD1. The CDR3 spans 14 residues. The V gene's germline CDR1 is ENHRY and CDR2 SYGVKD. The CDR3 DNA reads as TGTGCCTTCAGCCGCGGACAGGATACGTCCGAGCAGTCCTTC. Amino acids: CAFSRGQDTSEQSF.

The chain uses TRBV2 and TRBJ2-3; the D gene is possibly TRBD1 (6 bases). CDR1 is SNHLY, CDR2 FYNNEI, per germline. V was trimmed by 6 bases and J by 3 bases, leaving 10 bases between them. This CDR3 is 13 amino acids long. The CDR3 here is CASRPTGTDTQYF. For the CDR3, the DNA is TGTGCCAGCAGGCCGACAGGTACAGATACGCAGTATTTT.

This clonotype was seen many times. The chain links TRBV13 to TRBJ2-5; 7 positions agree with TRBD1. Germline-derived CDR1 and CDR2 are PRHDT and FYEKMQ (reference sequence). Trimming took 1 base from V and 4 from J; bases not matched to a gene: 6. The CDR3 length is 15 residues. This chain's CDR3 is CASSLAGRGIETQYF. CDR3 bases: TGTGCCAGCAGCTTAGCGGGCAGGGGGATAGAGACCCAGTACTTC.

The J gene is TRBJ2-2, the V gene TRBV10-3; 7 nucleotides line up with TRBD1. CDR1 and CDR2 (germline): ENHRY, SYGVKD. The V and J ends lost 3 bases and 1 base, in that order; junction bases with no gene match: 2. The CDR3 is made up of 15 amino acids. The CDR3 DNA follows: TGTGCCATCAGTGACTGGACAGGGAACACCGGGGAGCTGTTTTTT. Protein: CAISDWTGNTGELFF.

The chain has TRBV4-1 and TRBJ1-5; D ambiguous. Germline V gene sequence: CDR1 MGHRA, CDR2 YSYEKL. The CDR3 has 16 amino acids. V lost 0 bases and J 4 bases, leaving 13 bases between the germline ends. The CDR3 coding sequence is TGCGCCAGCAGCCAAGACAGGCGGGTCGGAAATCAGCCCCAGCATTTT. Encoded protein: CASSQDRRVGNQPQHF.

The chain has TRBV12-3 or TRBV12-4 and TRBJ2-7; perhaps D is TRBD1 or TRBD2 (6 bases each). V dropped 0 bases and J dropped 7 bases, with 10 bases sitting between them. CDR3 length: 13 residues. The CDR3 reads CASSLAGGWEQYF. The CDR3 bases are TGTGCCAGCAGTTTAGCGGGGGGCTGGGAGCAGTACTTC.

There are many counts of this clonotype. J is TRBJ2-5 and V is TRBV5-1; D perhaps matches TRBD2 (6 bases). Germline-derived CDR1 and CDR2 are SGHRS and YFSETQ. V was clipped by 7 bases and J by 5 bases, with 15 bases between them. This CDR3 has 13 amino acids. CDR3 bases: TGCGCCAGCGGGAAGTTTAGCGGCGAGACCCAGTACTTC. Amino acid sequence: CASGKFSGETQYF.